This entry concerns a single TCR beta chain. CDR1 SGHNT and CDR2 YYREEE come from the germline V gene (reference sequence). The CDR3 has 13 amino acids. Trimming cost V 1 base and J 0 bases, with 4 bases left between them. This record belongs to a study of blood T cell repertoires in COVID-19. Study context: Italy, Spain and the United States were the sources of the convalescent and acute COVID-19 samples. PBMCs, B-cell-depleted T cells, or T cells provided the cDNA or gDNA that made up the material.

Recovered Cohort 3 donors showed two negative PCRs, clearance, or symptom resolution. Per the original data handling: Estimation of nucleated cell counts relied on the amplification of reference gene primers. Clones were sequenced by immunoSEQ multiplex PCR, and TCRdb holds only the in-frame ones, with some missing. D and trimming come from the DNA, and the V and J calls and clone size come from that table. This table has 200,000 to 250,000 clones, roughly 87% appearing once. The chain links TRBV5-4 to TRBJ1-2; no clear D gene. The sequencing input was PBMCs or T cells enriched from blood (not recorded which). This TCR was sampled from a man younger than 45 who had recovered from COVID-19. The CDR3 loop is CASSLNSNYGYTF. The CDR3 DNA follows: TGTGCCAGCAGCTTGAACTCTAACTATGGCTACACCTTC.